Following are 10 T cell receptor beta chains from one sample sequenced in a study of T cell changes during pregnancy in multiple sclerosis. Sequencing used immunoSEQ multiplex PCR; TCRdb keeps in-frame clones, though not all of them. The table lists 55,000 to 80,000 clones, approximately 94% of them singletons, with less than 0.6% in the top ten. The sample consisted of peripheral blood, taken in the third trimester of pregnancy. All receptors derive from a female donor with multiple sclerosis, enrolled in a pregnancy study.

The chain couples TRBV2 to TRBJ1-5; 10 nucleotides line up with TRBD1. This CDR3 comprises 14 residues. Germline V gives CDR1 SNHLY, CDR2 FYNNEI. The V and J ends lost 7 bases and 6 bases, in that order; junction bases with no gene match: 6. The CDR3 loop is CASTVGQGGQPQHF. CDR3 nucleotides: TGTGCCAGCACGGTAGGACAGGGGGGTCAGCCCCAGCATTTT.

This clone was counted a few times. The chain combines TRBV7-8 with TRBJ2-7, with 8 positions matching TRBD2. V shed 0 bases, J shed 2 bases, and the junction held 3 bases outside the gene matches. CDR1 is SGHVS, CDR2 FQNEAQ, per germline. The length of the CDR3 is 15 residues. CDR3 nucleotides: TGTGCCAGCAGCTTAGCGGATAGCGGGACCTACGAGCAGTACTTC. Translation: CASSLADSGTYEQYF. The variable domain in full, with the rest retrieved from reference TRBV7-8 and TRBJ2-7, is GAGVSQSPRYKVAKRGQDVALRCDPISGHVSLFWYQQALGQGPEFLTYFQNEAQLDKSGLPSDRFFAERPEGSVSTLKIQRTQQEDSAVYLCASSLADSGTYEQYFGPGTRLTVT.

This clone was seen a single time. The V call is TRBV10-3, the J call TRBJ1-6; no clear D. The CDR3 is made up of 13 amino acids. From germline, CDR1 is ENHRY and CDR2 SYGVKD. V dropped 7 bases and J dropped 10 bases, with 14 bases sitting between them. The chain's CDR3 is CAIKPITESPLHF. The CDR3 coding sequence is TGTGCCATCAAACCTATCACAGAATCACCCCTCCACTTT.

The chain combines TRBV7-9 with TRBJ2-5, with D maybe TRBD2 (6 bases). The CDR3 is 17 residues long. Germline values: CDR1 SEHNR, CDR2 FQNEAQ (reference sequence). Trimming took off 4 bases at V and 0 bases at J, with 18 bases between the two ends. The CDR3 sequence is CASSYPEGEWYQETQYF. The CDR3 bases are TGTGCCAGCAGCTATCCGGAGGGCGAATGGTACCAAGAGACCCAGTACTTC.

This chain uses TRBV11-3 with TRBJ2-1, with D maybe TRBD1 (6 bases). Looked up from germline, CDR1 is SGHNT and CDR2 is YENEEA. The CDR3 has 14 residues. V was pared by 4 bases and J by 7 bases, with 14 bases between. CDR3 in DNA: TGTGCCAGCAGCTCCCGACAGGCGTGGAATGAGCAGTTCTTC. Amino acid sequence: CASSSRQAWNEQFF.

This clone is a singleton in its sample. The J gene is TRBJ1-5, the V gene TRBV7-2, with 7 nucleotides matching TRBD1. The CDR3 runs 14 residues. From germline, CDR1 is SGHTA and CDR2 FQGNSA. V shed 5 bases and J 5 bases; nucleotides not matched to a gene: 6. This chain's CDR3 is CASSPRQGDQPQHF. DNA of the CDR3: TGTGCCAGCAGCCCGCGACAGGGTGATCAGCCCCAGCATTTT.

A single count supports this clone. The CDR3 reads CASSLMRQGNQPQHF. CDR3 in DNA: TGTGCCAGCAGCCTAATGAGACAGGGTAATCAGCCCCAGCATTTT. This rearrangement joins TRBV7-8 to TRBJ1-5; 7 bases align to TRBD1. The CDR3 totals 15 residues. Germline V CDR1 and CDR2: SGHVS, FQNEAQ. The J segment lost 4 bases and the V segment lost 5 bases, leaving 8 bases of the junction unmatched.

This chain uses TRBV9 with TRBJ1-6; D is undetermined. V lost 0 bases, J lost 10 bases, and 11 bases lay in between. This CDR3 is 14 amino acids long. Germline lookup yields CDR1 SGDLS and CDR2 YYNGEE. The CDR3 spells CASSVETGGSPLHF. The DNA of the CDR3 is TGTGCCAGCAGCGTAGAGACGGGCGGGTCACCCCTCCACTTT.

The chain employs TRBV5-5 and TRBJ1-1; the D gene is possibly TRBD1 (5 bases). The CDR3 runs 14 residues. The V gene's germline CDR1 is SGHKS and CDR2 YYEKEE (reference sequence). V lost 6 bases to trimming and J lost 1 base, with 13 bases between them. The CDR3 loop is CASTRGEGNTEAFF. DNA for the CDR3: TGTGCCAGCACAAGAGGGGAGGGGAACACTGAAGCTTTCTTT. Supplemented by reference TRBV5-5 and TRBJ1-1, the full variable domain reads DAGVTQSPTHLIKTRGQQVTLRCSPISGHKSVSWYQQVLGQGPQFIFQYYEKEERGRGNFPDRFSARQFPNYSSELNVNALLLGDSALYLCASTRGEGNTEAFFGQGTRLTVV.

This clone was detected only once. The CDR3 DNA follows: TGTGCCAGCAGCCCAGGGACAGGGCTACATTATGGCTACACCTTC. It codes for CASSPGTGLHYGYTF. The rearrangement uses TRBV7-6 and TRBJ1-2, with 9 nucleotides matching TRBD1. Germline values: CDR1 SGHVS, CDR2 FNYEAQ. Trimming at V came to 5 bases and at J to 5 bases, leaving 9 bases not matched to a gene. The CDR3 contains 15 residues.